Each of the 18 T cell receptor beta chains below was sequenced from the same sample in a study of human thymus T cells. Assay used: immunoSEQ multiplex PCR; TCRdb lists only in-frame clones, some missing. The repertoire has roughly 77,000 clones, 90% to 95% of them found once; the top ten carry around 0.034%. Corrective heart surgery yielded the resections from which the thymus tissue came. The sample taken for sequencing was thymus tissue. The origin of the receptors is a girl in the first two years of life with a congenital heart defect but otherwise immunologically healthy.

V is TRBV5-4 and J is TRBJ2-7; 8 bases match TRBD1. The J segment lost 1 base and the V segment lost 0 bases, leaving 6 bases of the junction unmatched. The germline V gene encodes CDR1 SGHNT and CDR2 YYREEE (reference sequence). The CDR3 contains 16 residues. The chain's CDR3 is CASSLGLTGESYEQYF. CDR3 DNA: TGTGCCAGCAGCTTGGGCCTGACAGGGGAATCCTACGAGCAGTACTTC. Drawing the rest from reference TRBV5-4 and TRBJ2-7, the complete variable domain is ETGVTQSPTHLIKTRGQQVTLRCSSQSGHNTVSWYQQALGQGPQFIFQYYREEENGRGNFPPRFSGLQFPNYSSELNVNALELDDSALYLCASSLGLTGESYEQYFGPGTRLTVT.

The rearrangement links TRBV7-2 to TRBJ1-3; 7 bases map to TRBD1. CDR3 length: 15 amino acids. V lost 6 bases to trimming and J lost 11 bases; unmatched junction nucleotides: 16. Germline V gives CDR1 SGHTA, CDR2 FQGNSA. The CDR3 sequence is CASRSEPRQGTAIYF. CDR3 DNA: TGTGCCAGCAGATCGGAACCTCGACAGGGAACGGCCATATATTTT. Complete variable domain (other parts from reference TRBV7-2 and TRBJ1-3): GAGVSQSPSNKVTEKGKDVELRCDPISGHTALYWYRQSLGQGLEFLIYFQGNSAPDKSGLPSDRFSAERTGGSVSTLTIQRTQQEDSAVYLCASRSEPRQGTAIYFGEGSWLTVV.

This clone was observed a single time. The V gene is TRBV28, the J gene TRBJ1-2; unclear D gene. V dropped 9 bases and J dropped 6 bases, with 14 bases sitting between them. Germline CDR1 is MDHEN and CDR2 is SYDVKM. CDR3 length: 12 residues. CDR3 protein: CARGIPDHGYTF. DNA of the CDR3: TGTGCCAGAGGAATACCAGACCATGGCTACACCTTC.

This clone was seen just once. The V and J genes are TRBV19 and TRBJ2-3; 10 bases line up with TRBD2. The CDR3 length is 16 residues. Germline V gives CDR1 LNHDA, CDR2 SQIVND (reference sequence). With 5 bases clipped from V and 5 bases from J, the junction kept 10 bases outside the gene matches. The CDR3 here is CASSVEREGLQDTQYF. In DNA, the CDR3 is TGTGCCAGTAGTGTCGAGCGGGAGGGCCTCCAAGATACGCAGTATTTT.

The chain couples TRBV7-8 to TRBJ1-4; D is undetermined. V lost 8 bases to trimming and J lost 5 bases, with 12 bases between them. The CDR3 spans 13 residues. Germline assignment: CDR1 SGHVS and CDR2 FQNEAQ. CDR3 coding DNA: TGTGCCAGCTTGATAGGCTTAAATGAAAAACTGTTTTTT. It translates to CASLIGLNEKLFF.

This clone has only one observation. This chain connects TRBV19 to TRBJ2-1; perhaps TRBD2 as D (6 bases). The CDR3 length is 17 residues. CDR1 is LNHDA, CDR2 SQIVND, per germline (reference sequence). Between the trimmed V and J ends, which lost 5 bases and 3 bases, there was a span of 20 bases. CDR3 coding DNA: TGTGCCAGTAGTTACGCCCCCCCTGGCGGGGACTACAATGAGCAGTTCTTC. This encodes CASSYAPPGGDYNEQFF.

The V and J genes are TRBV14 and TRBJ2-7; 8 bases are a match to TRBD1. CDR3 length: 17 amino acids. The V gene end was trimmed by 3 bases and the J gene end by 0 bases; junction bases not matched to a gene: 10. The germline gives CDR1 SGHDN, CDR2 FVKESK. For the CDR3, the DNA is TGTGCCAGCAGCCACAACCTGACGGACAGGGTCTCCTACGAGCAGTACTTC. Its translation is CASSHNLTDRVSYEQYF. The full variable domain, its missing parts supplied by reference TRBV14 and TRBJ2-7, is EAGVTQFPSHSVIEKGQTVTLRCDPISGHDNLYWYRRVMGKEIKFLLHFVKESKQDESGMPNNRFLAERTGGTYSTLKVQPAELEDSGVYFCASSHNLTDRVSYEQYFGPGTRLTVT.

Here the CDR3 reads CASSLDGPAQDNEQFF. The CDR3, as DNA: TGTGCCAGCAGCTTGGATGGGCCGGCACAAGACAATGAGCAGTTCTTC. This rearrangement joins TRBV5-4 to TRBJ2-1; D call uncertain. V lost 0 bases and J lost 5, with 15 bases in between. The CDR3 covers 16 residues. Germline V CDR1 and CDR2: SGHNT, YYREEE (reference sequence).

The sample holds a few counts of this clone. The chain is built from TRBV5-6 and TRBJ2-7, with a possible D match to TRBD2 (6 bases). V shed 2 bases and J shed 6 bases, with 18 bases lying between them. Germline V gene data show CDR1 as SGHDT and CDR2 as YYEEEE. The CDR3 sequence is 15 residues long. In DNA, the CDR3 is TGTGCCAGCAGCTTCGACGGGGGACCGCGCTTCGAGCAGTACTTC. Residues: CASSFDGGPRFEQYF.

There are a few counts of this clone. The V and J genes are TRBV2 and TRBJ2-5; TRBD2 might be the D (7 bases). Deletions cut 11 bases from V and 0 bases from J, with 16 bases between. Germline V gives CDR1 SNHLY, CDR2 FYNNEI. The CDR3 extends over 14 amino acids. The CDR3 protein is CAPGAGHYQETQYF. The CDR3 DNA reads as TGTGCCCCGGGAGCGGGACATTACCAAGAGACCCAGTACTTC.

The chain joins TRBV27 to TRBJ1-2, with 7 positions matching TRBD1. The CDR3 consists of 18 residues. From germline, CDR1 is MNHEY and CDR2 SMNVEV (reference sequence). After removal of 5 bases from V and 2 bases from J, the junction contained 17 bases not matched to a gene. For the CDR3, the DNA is TGTGCCAGCAGTCCCTACTTGATTCCGGGACAGTCCAACTATGGCTACACCTTC. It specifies CASSPYLIPGQSNYGYTF.

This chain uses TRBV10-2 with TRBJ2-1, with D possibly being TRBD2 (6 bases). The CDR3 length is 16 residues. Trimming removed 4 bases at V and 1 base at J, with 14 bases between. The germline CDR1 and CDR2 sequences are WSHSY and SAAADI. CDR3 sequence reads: CASSVGLPSSYNEQFF. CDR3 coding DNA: TGCGCCAGCAGTGTAGGACTACCATCATCCTACAATGAGCAGTTCTTC.

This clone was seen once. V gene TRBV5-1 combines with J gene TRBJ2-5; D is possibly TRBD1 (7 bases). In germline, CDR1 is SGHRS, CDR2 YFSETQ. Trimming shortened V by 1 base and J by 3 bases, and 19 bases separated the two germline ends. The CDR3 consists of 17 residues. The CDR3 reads CASSLRLGGQREETQYF. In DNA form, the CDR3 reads TGCGCCAGCAGCTTGAGATTGGGGGGACAGCGGGAAGAGACCCAGTACTTC.

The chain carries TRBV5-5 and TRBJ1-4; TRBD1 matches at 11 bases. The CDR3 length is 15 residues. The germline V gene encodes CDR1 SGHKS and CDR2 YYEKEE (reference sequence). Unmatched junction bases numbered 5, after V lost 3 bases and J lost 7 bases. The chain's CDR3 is CASSWGQGEVEKLFF. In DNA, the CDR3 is TGTGCCAGCAGCTGGGGACAGGGGGAGGTTGAAAAACTGTTTTTT.

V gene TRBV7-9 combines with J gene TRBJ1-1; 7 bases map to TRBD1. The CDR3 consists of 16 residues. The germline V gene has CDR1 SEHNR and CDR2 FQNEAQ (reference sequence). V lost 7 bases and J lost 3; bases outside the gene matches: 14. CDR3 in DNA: TGTGCCAGCAAACAGACAGGGTTAGATGGGTACACTGAAGCTTTCTTT. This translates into CASKQTGLDGYTEAFF.

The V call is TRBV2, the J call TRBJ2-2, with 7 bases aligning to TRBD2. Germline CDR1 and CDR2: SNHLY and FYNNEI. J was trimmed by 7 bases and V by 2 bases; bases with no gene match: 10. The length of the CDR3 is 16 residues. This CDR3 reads CASSENIREEGGELFF. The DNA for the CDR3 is TGTGCCAGCAGTGAAAATATTCGGGAGGAGGGCGGGGAGCTGTTTTTT.

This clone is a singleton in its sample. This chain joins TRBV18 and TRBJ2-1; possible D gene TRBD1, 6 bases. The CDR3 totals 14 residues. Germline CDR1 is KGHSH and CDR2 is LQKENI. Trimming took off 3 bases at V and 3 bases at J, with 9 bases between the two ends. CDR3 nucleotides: TGTGCCAGCTCACCCACGACAGGCTACAATGAGCAGTTCTTC. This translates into CASSPTTGYNEQFF.

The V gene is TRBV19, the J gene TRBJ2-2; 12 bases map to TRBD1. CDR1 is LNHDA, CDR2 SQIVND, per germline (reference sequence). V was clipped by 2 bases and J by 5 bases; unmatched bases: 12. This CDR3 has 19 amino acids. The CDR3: CASSIRGTGGAIGTGELFF. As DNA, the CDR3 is TGTGCCAGTAGTATAAGGGGGACAGGGGGCGCGATAGGGACCGGGGAGCTGTTTTTT.